These T cell receptor beta chains were read from a single sample in a study of blood T cells in healthy people across ages. From the 5' RACE reads, TCRdb called clonotypes with MiXCR, one entry per CDR3 protein. In the table there are just under 900,000 distinct CDR3 sequences, 25% to 30% of which are singletons. The sequenced sample consisted of blood. Source of these receptors: a woman aged 80 or older in good health. The CDR3 runs from the conserved cysteine through the conserved F or W. The D gene is left open where the match is weak. Some rows mark clone size as missing; the rest say once, few, many or name a class of expanded clone.

v_call	clone_size	d_call	j_call	cdr3_nt	cdr3_aa
TRBV6-2/TRBV6-3	NA	TRBD1	TRBJ2-2	TGTGCCAGCAGACGCCCTCTAGGGGGCAACACCGGGGAGCTGTTTTTT	CASRRPLGGNTGELFF
TRBV7-2	many	NA	TRBJ1-6	TGTGCCAGCAGCTGGACGTCGTCACCGAGCTCCTATAATTCACCCCTCCACTTT	CASSWTSSPSSYNSPLHF
TRBV7-2	many	NA	TRBJ1-2	TGTGCCAGCAGCTTCTTGACAGGCGGCTACACCTTC	CASSFLTGGYTF
TRBV27	many	TRBD1	TRBJ1-2	TGTGCCAGCAGACAGGGGGCCTATGGCTACACCTTC	CASRQGAYGYTF
TRBV4-3	few	TRBD2	TRBJ2-7	TGCGCCAGCAGCCCCCGGGGGGGGGAGGAGTACGAGCAGTACTTC	CASSPRGGEEYEQYF
TRBV10-3	NA	NA	TRBJ1-2	TGTGCCATCAGTGAAGAGGGTGGAAGGTATGGCTACACCTTC	CAISEEGGRYGYTF
TRBV12-3/TRBV12-4	many	NA	TRBJ2-7	TGTGCCAGCAGTATGGACAGAGTTGGCGAGCAGTACTTC	CASSMDRVGEQYF
TRBV6-2/TRBV6-3	few	TRBD1	TRBJ2-7	TGTGCCAGCAGTTACCCGGACAGGGGGTACAATGAGCAGTACTTC	CASSYPDRGYNEQYF
TRBV3-1	NA	NA	TRBJ2-2	TGTGCCAGCAGTCCATCTGTGAACACCGGGGAGCTGTTTTTT	CASSPSVNTGELFF
TRBV7-2	NA	NA	TRBJ1-4	TGTGCCAGCAGCGACATGGGGGGGACCCCCGAAAAACGGTTTTTT	CASSDMGGTPEKRFF
TRBV20-1	many	TRBD1	TRBJ1-6	TGCAGTGCTAGAGCCGCACAGGGGGCGTCCTATAATTCACCCCTCCACTTT	CSARAAQGASYNSPLHF
TRBV6-2/TRBV6-3	few	NA	TRBJ2-1	TGTGCCAGCAGTTACTCTAGCTCCCGGGCCAATAATGAGCAGTTCTTC	CASSYSSSRANNEQFF
TRBV20-1	many	NA	TRBJ2-4	TGCAGTTCGGGTGGCCTAGCCAAAAACATTCAGTACTTC	CSSGGLAKNIQYF
TRBV4-3	NA	NA	TRBJ1-1	TGCGCCAGCAGCCAAGTAGGGGCTATGAACACTGAAGCTTTCTTT	CASSQVGAMNTEAFF
TRBV30	NA	TRBD2	TRBJ2-7	TGTGCCTGGAGTCTAGCGGGGGGTCCCTACGAGCAGTACTTC	CAWSLAGGPYEQYF
TRBV11-2	NA	TRBD1	TRBJ2-1	TGTGCCAGCAGCGCAAGGGGGCTGAGCGGTTCCTACAATGAGCAGTTCTTC	CASSARGLSGSYNEQFF
TRBV7-2	many	NA	TRBJ2-4	TGTGCCAGCAGCTTACGGACCCAGGGGGGAGCCAAAAACATTCAGTACTTC	CASSLRTQGGAKNIQYF
TRBV18	few	TRBD1	TRBJ1-4	TGTGCCACTGGACAGGGGGCAACTAATGAAAAACTGTTTTTT	CATGQGATNEKLFF
TRBV20-1	few	NA	TRBJ1-1	TGCAGTGCTAGACCGCTACAAAGGGGGAACACTGAAGCTTTCTTT	CSARPLQRGNTEAFF
TRBV20-1	many	NA	TRBJ1-1	TGCAGTGCTAGAAGGGCCACCACTGAAGCTTTCTTT	CSARRATTEAFF
TRBV20-1	NA	TRBD2	TRBJ2-2	TGCAGTGCTAGGGGACTAGCGGCGGGGGGCGGGGAGCTGTTTTTT	CSARGLAAGGGELFF
TRBV29-1	NA	TRBD2	TRBJ2-7	TGCAGCGTTGATACTAGCGGTTCCTACGAGCAGTACTTC	CSVDTSGSYEQYF
TRBV28	NA	NA	TRBJ1-4	TGTGCCAGCAGCGCCGGGGGGCGCGGCGAAAAACTGTTTTTT	CASSAGGRGEKLFF
TRBV7-2	many	NA	TRBJ2-5	TGTGCCAGCAGCCCAAGAAGTCGGAGGGGGGTCAGAGAGACCCAGTACTTC	CASSPRSRRGVRETQYF
TRBV20-1	many	NA	TRBJ2-3	TGCAGTGCCGTCGAACGGGGAATGGGCACAGATACGCAGTATTTT	CSAVERGMGTDTQYF
TRBV20-1	many	TRBD2	TRBJ2-1	TGCAGTGCCCCGTTGCGGGGGGTAGGGGATGAGCAGTTCTTC	CSAPLRGVGDEQFF
TRBV7-9	NA	TRBD1	TRBJ1-1	TGTGCCAGCAGCCACTCAGGGGGCCCTGAAGCTTTCTTT	CASSHSGGPEAFF
TRBV6-2/TRBV6-3	many	NA	TRBJ2-1	TGTGCCAGCAGCCGTGACCCCCCCAATGAGCAGTTCTTC	CASSRDPPNEQFF
TRBV5-1	NA	NA	TRBJ1-2	TGCGCCAGCAGCTTGAACCGGGGGACCTATGGCTACACCTTC	CASSLNRGTYGYTF
TRBV7-2	many	TRBD2	TRBJ2-7	TGTGCCAGCAGCTTTTTAGCGGGGGCACCCTACGAGCAGTACTTC	CASSFLAGAPYEQYF
TRBV20-1	few	NA	TRBJ2-3	TGCAGCGGAGGAGCATTCACAGATACGCAGTATTTT	CSGGAFTDTQYF
TRBV7-2	many	NA	TRBJ2-7	TGTGCCAGCAGAAAAAAAGGGGGGTTTTACGAGCAGTACTTC	CASRKKGGFYEQYF
TRBV12-3/TRBV12-4	NA	NA	TRBJ2-3	TGTGCCAGCACCCAGGGGGGACTGAGAGCAGATGCGCAATATTTT	CASTQGGLRADAQYF
TRBV27	NA	TRBD2	TRBJ2-7	TGTGCCAGCAGTTTCTACGGGGGGGGCTACGAGCAGTACTTC	CASSFYGGGYEQYF
TRBV7-2	many	NA	TRBJ2-3	TGTGCCAGCAGCCCACCAGGGGCGGGAGATACGCAGTATTTT	CASSPPGAGDTQYF
TRBV20-1	few	NA	TRBJ1-2	TGCAGTGCTAGAATCCCATGGGAGGCTGGCTACACCTTC	CSARIPWEAGYTF
TRBV6-5	NA	TRBD2	TRBJ2-5	TGTGCCAGCAGAGCACGGGGGGGCGATCAAGAGACCCAGTACTTC	CASRARGGDQETQYF
TRBV27	many	NA	TRBJ2-1	TGTGCCAGCAGTTTCTCCTGGAGGGGGGAGTACAATGAGCAGTTCTTC	CASSFSWRGEYNEQFF
TRBV7-2	many	TRBD1	TRBJ2-3	TGTGCCAGCAACCGGGACAGGGGCACAGATACGCAGTATTTT	CASNRDRGTDTQYF
TRBV12-3/TRBV12-4	NA	NA	TRBJ1-1	TGTGCCAGCAGCCAGTCAACGGGAACGGCTTTCTTT	CASSQSTGTAFF
TRBV15	few	NA	TRBJ1-2	TGTGCCACCAGCAGAGGTCGGGGCTCTGGCGGCTACACCTTC	CATSRGRGSGGYTF
TRBV5-8	NA	NA	TRBJ2-2	TGTGCCAGCAGCTTGGCCAGGCTAGCCTGGGACACCGGGGAGCTGTTTTTT	CASSLARLAWDTGELFF
TRBV29-1	many	TRBD2	TRBJ2-1	TGCAGCGGGGACTACTACAATGAGCAGTTCTTC	CSGDYYNEQFF
TRBV28	many	TRBD1	TRBJ2-5	TGTGCCAGCAGTGACAGGGGGCGCGAAGAGACCCAGTACTTC	CASSDRGREETQYF
TRBV20-1	NA	TRBD1	TRBJ1-5	TGCAGTGCTGAAGACAGGGCTAGCAATCAGCCCCAGCATTTT	CSAEDRASNQPQHF